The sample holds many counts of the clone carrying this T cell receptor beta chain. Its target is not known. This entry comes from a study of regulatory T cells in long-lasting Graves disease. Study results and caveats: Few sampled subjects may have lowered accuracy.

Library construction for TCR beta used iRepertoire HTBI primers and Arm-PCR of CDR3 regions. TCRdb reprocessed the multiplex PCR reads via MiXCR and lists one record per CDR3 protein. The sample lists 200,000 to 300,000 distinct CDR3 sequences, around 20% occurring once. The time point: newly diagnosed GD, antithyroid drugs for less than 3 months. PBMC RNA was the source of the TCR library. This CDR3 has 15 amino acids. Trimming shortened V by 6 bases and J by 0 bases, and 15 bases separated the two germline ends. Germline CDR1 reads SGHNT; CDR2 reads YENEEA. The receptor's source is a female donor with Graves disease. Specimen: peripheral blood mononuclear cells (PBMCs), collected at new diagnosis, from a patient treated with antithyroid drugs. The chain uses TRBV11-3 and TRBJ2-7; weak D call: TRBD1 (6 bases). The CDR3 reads CASSIRDTSSYEQYF. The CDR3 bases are TGTGCCAGCAGTATCCGGGACACAAGCTCCTACGAGCAGTACTTC. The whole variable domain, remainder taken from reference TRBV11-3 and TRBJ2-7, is EAGVVQSPRYKIIEKKQPVAFWCNPISGHNTLYWYLQNLGQGPELLIRYENEEAVDDSQLPKDRFSAERLKGVDSTLKIQPAELGDSAVYLCASSIRDTSSYEQYFGPGTRLTVT.